A single sample is the source of the 31 T cell receptor beta chains below, sequenced in a study of T cells in Graves' hyperthyroidism and ophthalmopathy (dated by TCRdb to between 2018 and 2020). Library method: multiplex PCR. These reads were obtained on an Illumina HiSeq 2000. The TCR beta CDR3 regions were amplified from RNA transcripts. For the first round of RT-PCR on the TCR CDR3, the HTBI primer set was used together with the Qiagen OneStep RT-PCR kit. TCRdb handled the public reads itself, with Q25 trimming in fastp and clone calling in MiXCR, and kept productive beta chains. CDR3 protein sequences are deduplicated, and each keeps its most common genes and DNA. The sample includes around 500,000 distinct CDR3 sequences, with roughly a sixth observed a single time. The ten biggest clones cover 25% to 35% of the sample. Sample: blood. These receptors came from a woman in her twenties or thirties with Graves' ophthalmopathy.

The chain joins TRBV2 to TRBJ1-2, with D possibly matching TRBD1 (6 bases). Trimming took off 6 bases at V and 8 bases at J, with 22 bases between the two ends. CDR1 and CDR2 from the germline V gene are SNHLY and FYNNEI. This CDR3 comprises 15 residues. This CDR3 is CASRQGVVRLWGYTF. The CDR3 DNA sequence: TGTGCCAGCAGACAGGGAGTAGTACGATTGTGGGGCTACACCTTC.

This clonotype was picked up a small number of times. The chain has TRBV7-2 and TRBJ2-3; D ambiguous. CDR1 and CDR2 from the germline V gene are SGHTA and FQGNSA. V lost 4 bases and J lost 2, with 22 bases in between. The CDR3 is 18 amino acids. CDR3 DNA sequence: TGTGCCAGCAGCTCTTTTACCCTCCGGACCGCGCACACAGATACGCAGTATTTT. This gives the protein CASSSFTLRTAHTDTQYF.

This chain joins TRBV5-1 and TRBJ1-3; no definite D call. This CDR3 is built from 17 residues. V was shortened by 0 bases and J by 0 bases, with 13 bases between the two germline ends. The germline V gene encodes CDR1 SGHRS and CDR2 YFSETQ. CDR3 sequence reads: CASSLASADLSGNTIYF. The CDR3 coding sequence is TGCGCCAGCAGCTTGGCCTCGGCAGACCTCTCTGGAAACACCATATATTTT.

There are many counts of this clonotype. The CDR3 bases are TGTGCCAGCAGCTTGGGATGGGACTTCTCCGGAAACACCATATATTTT. It is translated as CASSLGWDFSGNTIYF. The chain couples TRBV5-6 to TRBJ1-3; tentative D call: TRBD1 (5 bases). This CDR3 comprises 16 residues. The V end was cut by 0 bases, the J end by 4 bases, with 14 bases between. Germline V gene lookup returns CDR1 SGHDT and CDR2 YYEEEE.

This clonotype was counted a few times. V is TRBV6-5 and J is TRBJ2-1; D may correspond to TRBD1 or TRBD2 (5 bases each). The V end lost 3 bases, the J end lost 5 bases, and 11 bases lay between the germline ends. Germline V gene sequence: CDR1 MNHEY, CDR2 SVGAGI. The CDR3 has 14 residues. The chain's CDR3 is CASSYDRDDNEQFF. CDR3 sequence (DNA): TGTGCCAGCAGTTATGATCGGGACGACAATGAGCAGTTCTTC.

The chain carries TRBV6-5 and TRBJ1-6; D is ambiguous. The CDR3 extends over 16 amino acids. CDR1 is MNHEY and CDR2 is SVGAGI in the germline V gene. Trimming took off 0 bases at V and 7 bases at J, with 13 bases between the two ends. As DNA, the CDR3 is TGTGCCAGCAGTTACTCGAGGACTGGCGGGAATTCACCCCTCCACTTT. This sequence encodes CASSYSRTGGNSPLHF.

The sample holds many counts of this clonotype. The V and J genes are TRBV12-5 and TRBJ2-3; D unclear. V was trimmed by 7 bases and J by 4 bases, leaving 9 bases between them. This CDR3 region has 12 residues. Germline CDR1 reads LGHNT; CDR2 reads FRNRAP. CDR3 protein: CASAILADTQYF. CDR3 nucleotides: TGTGCTAGTGCAATTTTGGCAGATACGCAGTATTTT.

The chain employs TRBV28 and TRBJ1-4; D gene uncertain. CDR3 length: 14 residues. The germline V gene encodes CDR1 MDHEN and CDR2 SYDVKM. V was cut by 4 bases and J by 4 bases, with 10 bases left in between. The CDR3 here is CASSSPRGNEKLFF. Here the CDR3 DNA reads TGTGCCAGCAGTTCCCCCCGGGGTAATGAAAAACTGTTTTTT.

The V and J genes are TRBV19 and TRBJ2-1, with D perhaps matching TRBD2 (6 bases). The CDR3 contains 16 residues. Germline V gives CDR1 LNHDA, CDR2 SQIVND (reference sequence). V was shortened by 3 bases and J by 2 bases, with 14 bases between the two germline ends. The chain's CDR3 is CASSILRGSAYNEQFF. As DNA, the CDR3 is TGTGCCAGTAGTATTCTCCGGGGGAGTGCCTACAATGAGCAGTTCTTC.

The chain combines TRBV5-1 with TRBJ2-2; TRBD2 might be the D (6 bases). The CDR3 length is 14 residues. The germline V and J ends were trimmed by 0 bases and 6 bases, with 9 bases remaining between them. CDR1 is SGHRS and CDR2 is YFSETQ in the germline V gene. In nucleotides, the CDR3 is TGCGCCAGCAGCTTGGGTCGGGAGTCCGGGGAGCTGTTTTTT. Translating gives CASSLGRESGELFF.

This clonotype was seen at least ten times. J is TRBJ2-3 and V is TRBV6-2 or TRBV6-3; TRBD2 aligns across 11 bases. V shed 6 bases and J 7 bases; nucleotides not matched to a gene: 9. Per the germline V gene, CDR1 is MNHEY and CDR2 is SVGEGT. CDR3 length: 15 residues. The CDR3 nucleotides read TGTGCCAGCAGCCTCGGGACTAGCGGAACAAATACGCAGTATTTT. Amino acid sequence: CASSLGTSGTNTQYF.

This clonotype was counted a few times. The chain combines TRBV18 with TRBJ2-5; D might be TRBD2 (6 bases). CDR3 length: 17 residues. CDR1 is KGHSH and CDR2 is LQKENI in the germline V gene. V was shortened by 3 bases and J by 0 bases, with 17 bases between the two germline ends. The DNA for the CDR3 is TGTGCCAGCTCACCGGGGGGATGGTACGAATACCAAGAGACCCAGTACTTC. The encoded protein is CASSPGGWYEYQETQYF.

About this clonotype: This may be a read error: a much more frequent sequence differs by one nucleotide. The chain is built from TRBV27 and TRBJ2-7; TRBD1 or TRBD2 may be the D gene (5 bases each). Trimming pared 5 bases from V and 2 bases from J, leaving 19 bases between. Germline CDR1 is MNHEY and CDR2 is SMNVEV (reference sequence). CDR3 length equals 16 residues. The CDR3 nucleotides read TGTGCCAGCAGTCTCTCTTTTGGGGGACGGACCTACGAGCAGTACTTC. Protein sequence: CASSLSFGGRTYEQYF.

The rearrangement joins TRBV25-1 to TRBJ1-2; perhaps TRBD1 as D (5 bases). Germline CDR1 and CDR2: MGHDK and SYGVNS. Trimming removed 7 bases at V and 0 bases at J, with 12 bases between. The CDR3 is 14 amino acids. The CDR3, as DNA: TGTGCCAGCAAAAGGGGCGGAACTAACTATGGCTACACCTTC. Its translation: CASKRGGTNYGYTF.

This clonotype came up many times. The rearrangement joins TRBV11-2 to TRBJ1-2; D is ambiguous. Trimming stripped 3 bases from V and 7 bases from J, with 9 bases between. The CDR3 extends over 12 amino acids. CDR1 and CDR2 from the germline V gene are SGHAT and FQNNGV. The CDR3 DNA is TGTGCCAGCAGCTTCGTTGGAGGTGGCTACACCTTC. It encodes CASSFVGGGYTF.

At least ten counts were recorded for this clonotype. The chain recombines TRBV28 with TRBJ2-1; D gene ambiguous. V was shortened by 4 bases and J by 0 bases, with 13 bases between the two germline ends. The CDR3 is 16 residues long. Per the germline V gene, CDR1 is MDHEN and CDR2 is SYDVKM. The DNA of the CDR3 is TGTGCCAGCAGTTCTAAGGTGGCAAGCTCCTACAATGAGCAGTTCTTC. This gives the protein CASSSKVASSYNEQFF. Full variable domain (outside the CDR3, taken from reference TRBV28 and TRBJ2-1): DVKVTQSSRYLVKRTGEKVFLECVQDMDHENMFWYRQDPGLGLRLIYFSYDVKMKEKGDIPEGYSVSREKKERFSLILESASTNQTSMYLCASSSKVASSYNEQFFGPGTRLTVL.

A remark on this clonotype: This may be a read error: a much more frequent sequence differs by one nucleotide. J is TRBJ2-5 and V is TRBV4-3; no reliable D call. The CDR3 spans 15 residues. Germline V gene sequence: CDR1 LGHNA, CDR2 YSLEER. CDR3: CASSQDFPSQEAQYF. The CDR3 DNA sequence: TGCGCCAGCAGCCAAGATTTTCCGAGCCAAGAGGCCCAGTACTTC.

In this sample, this clonotype turned up a few times. This chain joins TRBV20-1 and TRBJ2-2; tentative D call: TRBD2 (5 bases). The germline V gene has CDR1 DFQATT and CDR2 SNEGSKA (reference sequence). The CDR3 runs 13 residues. V lost 2 bases and J lost 3, with 7 bases in between. The CDR3 nucleotides are TGCAGTGCTAGAACCGGGGACACCGGGGAGCTGTTTTTT. Translating gives CSARTGDTGELFF.

In this sample, this clonotype turned up many times. CDR3 amino acids: CASSPGPGSPLHF. The CDR3 bases are TGTGCCAGCAGTCCAGGCCCGGGATCACCCCTCCACTTT. This chain joins TRBV6-2 or TRBV6-3 and TRBJ1-6, with D uncertain. The V end lost 5 bases, the J end lost 10 bases, and 12 bases lay between the germline ends. The CDR3 is made up of 13 amino acids. The germline V gene encodes CDR1 MNHEY and CDR2 SVGEGT.

In DNA form, the CDR3 reads TGTGCCAGCAGCACTAAGGGAGATACGCAGTATTTT. Its protein is CASSTKGDTQYF. The chain joins TRBV7-9 to TRBJ2-3; unclear D gene. The CDR3 runs to 12 residues. Germline V lookup: CDR1 SEHNR, CDR2 FQNEAQ (reference sequence). The germline V and J ends were trimmed by 5 bases and 5 bases, with 8 bases remaining between them.

There are many counts of this clonotype. The chain joins TRBV25-1 to TRBJ2-1; D is possibly TRBD2 (5 bases). CDR1 is MGHDK and CDR2 is SYGVNS in the germline V gene. This CDR3 contains 14 residues. Between the trimmed V and J ends, which lost 2 bases and 5 bases, there was a span of 10 bases. CDR3 DNA: TGTGCCAGCAGTGAACAACTAGATCACAATGAGCAGTTCTTC. Translating gives CASSEQLDHNEQFF.

This clonotype has only a few counts. The V call is TRBV5-1, the J call TRBJ2-1; possible D gene TRBD1, 6 bases. Germline assignment: CDR1 SGHRS and CDR2 YFSETQ. The CDR3 contains 14 residues. The V and J ends lost 7 bases and 3 bases respectively, with 14 bases between them. The CDR3 sequence is CASQLTGSYNEQFF. CDR3 nucleotide sequence: TGCGCCAGCCAGTTAACAGGGAGCTACAATGAGCAGTTCTTC.

This clonotype was recorded at least ten times. The CDR3 DNA is TGTGCCAGCAGCCTCCGGACAGCGGGATATAACACTGAAGCTTTCTTT. Encoded protein: CASSLRTAGYNTEAFF. This sequence joins TRBV12-3 or TRBV12-4 and TRBJ1-1, with D possibly TRBD1 on 6 matching bases. The CDR3 is made up of 16 amino acids. V was trimmed by 6 bases and J by 2 bases, leaving 19 bases between them.

This clonotype has ten or more counts. The V gene is TRBV6-2 or TRBV6-3, the J gene TRBJ2-1; TRBD2 matches 12 bases. Germline CDR1 MNHEY, CDR2 SVGEGT. This CDR3 has 18 residues. J was trimmed by 1 base and V by 2 bases; bases with no gene match: 6. The CDR3 DNA sequence: TGTGCCAGCAGTTACACCAGGACTAGCGGGGCTTCCTACAATGAGCAGTTCTTC. It specifies CASSYTRTSGASYNEQFF.

This clonotype has a handful of counts. The rearrangement joins TRBV5-1 to TRBJ2-4; 13 bases map to TRBD2. The J segment lost 9 bases and the V segment lost 3 bases, leaving 15 bases of the junction unmatched. Germline CDR1 is SGHRS and CDR2 is YFSETQ. The CDR3 length is 18 residues. CDR3 amino acids: CASSYGTSGTERQGIQYF. The CDR3 coding sequence is TGCGCCAGCAGCTACGGGACTAGCGGGACCGAACGTCAGGGCATTCAGTACTTC.

This clonotype was found a few times. The chain combines TRBV7-2 with TRBJ2-4, with 13 bases fitting TRBD2. The germline V gene has CDR1 SGHTA and CDR2 FQGNSA. V trimming: 5 bases; J trimming: 7 bases; junction bases outside the gene matches: 5. CDR3 length equals 15 residues. The CDR3 DNA reads TGTGCCAGCAGCACTAGCGGGAGGGCCGGGAACATTCAGTACTTC. Translation gives CASSTSGRAGNIQYF.

This clonotype turned up a few times. This sequence joins TRBV12-3 or TRBV12-4 and TRBJ2-1; possible D gene TRBD2, 7 bases. The CDR3 is 17 residues long. V lost 5 bases and J 4 bases, leaving 21 bases between the germline ends. CDR3 amino acids: CASSPMGGLGKYNEQFF. In DNA, the CDR3 is TGTGCCAGCAGTCCTATGGGGGGGCTGGGCAAGTACAATGAGCAGTTCTTC.

The table lists this clonotype with a few counts. The CDR3 reads CASSLTAGGLQETQYF. The CDR3 DNA follows: TGTGCCAGCAGTTTAACAGCGGGGGGACTCCAAGAGACCCAGTACTTC. This chain links TRBV27 with TRBJ2-5, with 9 nucleotides matching TRBD2. V dropped 2 bases and J dropped 1; count of bases not matched to a gene: 5. This CDR3 region has 16 residues. Germline V lookup: CDR1 MNHEY, CDR2 SMNVEV (reference sequence).

The sample holds many counts of this clonotype. The rearrangement uses TRBV28 and TRBJ2-1, with 9 bases matching TRBD1. Germline V gene data show CDR1 as MDHEN and CDR2 as SYDVKM. CDR3 length equals 15 residues. J gave up 13 bases and V 4 bases, and 14 bases lay outside the gene matches. The CDR3 loop is CASSYRDRDTLGQFF. CDR3 sequence (DNA): TGTGCCAGCAGTTACCGGGACAGGGACACCCTTGGACAGTTCTTC.

This clonotype was counted at least ten times. The chain has TRBV7-2 and TRBJ2-7; TRBD2 is a possible D gene (5 bases). The CDR3 sequence is 16 residues long. V was pared by 0 bases and J by 5 bases, with 17 bases between. Germline CDR1 and CDR2: SGHTA and FQGNSA. The CDR3 DNA is TGTGCCAGCAGCTTAGCTTCGCCTCGGGGTGGTGACGAGCAGTACTTC. It encodes CASSLASPRGGDEQYF.

This clonotype was detected many times. This rearrangement joins TRBV9 to TRBJ2-5; D gene ambiguous. The CDR3 runs 16 residues. Germline V gene sequence: CDR1 SGDLS, CDR2 YYNGEE. V was pared by 0 bases and J by 2 bases, with 14 bases between. This CDR3 is CASSVATERTQETQYF. The CDR3 DNA sequence: TGTGCCAGCAGCGTAGCTACTGAACGTACACAAGAGACCCAGTACTTC.